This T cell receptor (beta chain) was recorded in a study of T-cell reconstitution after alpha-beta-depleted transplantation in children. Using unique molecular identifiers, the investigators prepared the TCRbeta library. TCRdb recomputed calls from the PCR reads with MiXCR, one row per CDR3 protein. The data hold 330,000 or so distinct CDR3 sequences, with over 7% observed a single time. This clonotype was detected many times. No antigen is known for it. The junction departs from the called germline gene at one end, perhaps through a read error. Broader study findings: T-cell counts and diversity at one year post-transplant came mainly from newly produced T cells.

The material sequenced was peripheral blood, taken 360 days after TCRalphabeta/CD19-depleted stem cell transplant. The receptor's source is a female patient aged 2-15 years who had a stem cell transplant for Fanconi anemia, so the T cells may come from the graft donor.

CDR3 coding DNA: TGTGCCAGCAGCCTAGCGGGGGAGGCGGAAGATACGCAGTATTTT. Translated, it gives CASSLAGEAEDTQYF. J is TRBJ2-3 and V is TRBV7-8; the match to TRBD2 covers 10 bases. Germline V lookup: CDR1 SGHVS, CDR2 FQNEAQ. The CDR3 has 15 amino acids.